This T cell receptor beta chain was obtained from a study of blood T cell repertoires in COVID-19. At the level of the study: Both acute and convalescent COVID-19 samples were obtained from the United States, Italy and Spain. PBMCs, B-cell-depleted T cells, or T cells provided the cDNA or gDNA that made up the material.

V was shortened by 4 bases and J by 8 bases, with 18 bases between the two germline ends. The CDR3 length is 16 residues. Per the germline V gene, CDR1 is MDHEN and CDR2 is SYDVKM. Under the authors' procedure: Cell counts per sample came from amplifying reference gene primers. Data came from immunoSEQ multiplex PCR; TCRdb stores just in-frame clones and leaves some out. V, J and clone size derive from that table, while D and trimming were established from the DNA sequence. The data contain 90,000 to 120,000 clones, about 89% of them singletons. This TCR was sampled from a young woman with acute or convalescent COVID-19. The chain combines TRBV28 with TRBJ1-6, with D unclear. Material for sequencing was peripheral blood. CDR3 loop: CASSWTMVGNDSPLHF. The DNA of the CDR3 is TGTGCCAGCAGTTGGACTATGGTGGGCAACGATTCACCCCTCCACTTT.